These 11 T cell receptor beta chains originate from one sample sequenced in a study of CD8 T cells in ankylosing spondylitis. These receptors have no known antigen. TCRdb re-called the 5' RACE reads with MiXCR, one entry per CDR3 protein. The data hold about 540,000 distinct CDR3 sequences, with roughly 13% observed a single time. Findings of the study overall: A motif in TCR beta, a set of fewer than ten highly homologous variants, appeared characteristic of ankylosing spondylitis blood.

The sample taken for sequencing was blood, either unsorted or a sorted T cell fraction (not recorded which). Every receptor here comes from a male donor with ankylosing spondylitis.

This clonotype has just a few counts. CDR3 in DNA: TGTGCCAGCAGTGAATATATTCCCAAAAAGGGGGTTGGAGCTTTCTTT. Translation: CASSEYIPKKGVGAFF. The chain links TRBV25-1 to TRBJ1-1; perhaps TRBD1 as D (6 bases). The CDR3 spans 16 residues. Germline CDR1 and CDR2: MGHDK and SYGVNS. Trimming took off 0 bases at V and 10 bases at J, with 21 bases between the two ends. The complete variable domain, with remaining parts taken from reference TRBV25-1 and TRBJ1-1, reads EADIYQTPRYLVIGTGKKITLECSQTMGHDKMYWYQQDPGMELHLIHYSYGVNSTEKGDLSSESTVSRIRTEHFPLTLESARPSHTSQYLCASSEYIPKKGVGAFFGQGTRLTVV.

This clonotype turned up a few times. This chain connects TRBV29-1 to TRBJ2-4; D perhaps matches TRBD2 (6 bases). CDR3 length: 14 residues. Germline V gene data show CDR1 as SQVTM and CDR2 as ANQGSEA. V dropped 2 bases and J dropped 8 bases, with 16 bases sitting between them. CDR3 bases: TGCAGCGTTGAAAGGGGAGGCGGGTGGGACATTCAGTACTTC. It specifies CSVERGGGWDIQYF.

This clonotype was picked up a small number of times. This chain joins TRBV2 and TRBJ2-7; D is perhaps TRBD2 (6 bases). The V end lost 6 bases, the J end lost 2 bases, and 14 bases lay between the germline ends. Germline CDR1 reads SNHLY; CDR2 reads FYNNEI. The CDR3 is 14 amino acids. CDR3 residues: CASRGLVTTYEQYF. The CDR3 coding sequence is TGTGCCAGCAGGGGACTGGTGACCACCTACGAGCAGTACTTC.

The chain combines TRBV7-2 with TRBJ2-1; possible D gene TRBD2, 5 bases. V was shortened by 0 bases and J by 7 bases, with 7 bases between the two germline ends. Per the germline V gene, CDR1 is SGHTA and CDR2 is FQGNSA. This CDR3 region has 13 residues. The chain's CDR3 is CASSLARENEQFF. CDR3 DNA sequence: TGTGCCAGCAGCTTAGCGAGGGAGAATGAGCAGTTCTTC.

This clonotype was recorded at least ten times. The CDR3 reads CASSLGAGELFF. As DNA, the CDR3 is TGTGCCAGCAGCTTGGGGGCCGGGGAGCTGTTTTTT. The V call is TRBV7-9, the J call TRBJ2-2; D is possibly TRBD1 or TRBD2 (5 bases each). Looked up from germline, CDR1 is SEHNR and CDR2 is FQNEAQ (reference sequence). The CDR3 runs to 12 residues. V lost 3 bases, J lost 6 bases, and 5 bases lay in between.

In this sample, this clonotype turned up many times. J is TRBJ2-1 and V is TRBV5-1; 12 positions match TRBD2. The J segment lost 8 bases and the V segment lost 1 base, leaving 4 bases of the junction unmatched. CDR1 and CDR2 (germline): SGHRS, YFSETQ. The CDR3 has 15 amino acids. Here the CDR3 reads CASSLLAGGNHEQFF. CDR3 nucleotide sequence: TGCGCCAGCAGCTTGCTAGCGGGAGGGAACCATGAGCAGTTCTTC.

The chain has TRBV5-1 and TRBJ2-2; 7 bases are shared with TRBD2. Germline V gene lookup returns CDR1 SGHRS and CDR2 YFSETQ. The J segment lost 2 bases and the V segment lost 4 bases, leaving 8 bases of the junction unmatched. This CDR3 contains 16 residues. This CDR3 is CASSLSSGHNTGELFF. For the CDR3, the DNA is TGCGCCAGCAGCCTCTCTAGCGGACACAACACCGGGGAGCTGTTTTTT.

This clonotype was recorded a few times. The chain recombines TRBV10-2 with TRBJ2-7; TRBD1 agrees at 7 bases. This CDR3 comprises 12 residues. Looked up from germline, CDR1 is WSHSY and CDR2 is SAAADI. After removal of 8 bases from V and 0 bases from J, the junction contained 1 base not matched to a gene. In DNA form, the CDR3 reads TGCGCCAGCGGGGACAGCTCCTACGAGCAGTACTTC. Amino acid sequence: CASGDSSYEQYF.

The chain employs TRBV25-1 and TRBJ1-1; tentative D call: TRBD1 (5 bases). The CDR3 is 15 residues long. Per the germline V gene, CDR1 is MGHDK and CDR2 is SYGVNS. V was pared by 4 bases and J by 1 base, with 13 bases between. For the CDR3, the DNA is TGTGCCAGCAGTGGTGGAGGGACCGAGAACACTGAAGCTTTCTTT. Its translation is CASSGGGTENTEAFF.

The chain couples TRBV20-1 to TRBJ2-7; TRBD1 is a possible D gene (5 bases). The ends were cut back, 1 base at V and 0 bases at J, with 16 bases in the middle. This CDR3 has 16 amino acids. Germline CDR1 is DFQATT and CDR2 is SNEGSKA (reference sequence). DNA for the CDR3: TGCAGTGCTAGAGTCTCAGACGACAGAGGCTCCTACGAGCAGTACTTC. Encoded protein: CSARVSDDRGSYEQYF.

The chain has TRBV20-1 and TRBJ2-3, with D perhaps TRBD2 (6 bases). The CDR3 totals 13 residues. The V gene lost 0 bases and the J gene lost 5 bases, with 9 bases spanning the gap. Germline CDR1 is DFQATT and CDR2 is SNEGSKA (reference sequence). CDR3 in DNA: TGCAGTGCTAGAGATCTAGCGAAAGATACGCAGTATTTT. Its protein is CSARDLAKDTQYF.